These 11 T cell receptor beta chains were sequenced from one sample in a study of blood T cell repertoires in COVID-19. Only in-frame clones appear in the TCRdb table, and some are missing; sequencing was by immunoSEQ multiplex PCR. The sample has about 160,000 clones; roughly 84% are singletons. The sample taken for sequencing was peripheral blood. The receptors stem from a man aged 40-55 years with acute or convalescent COVID-19.

This chain uses TRBV27 with TRBJ1-2; TRBD1 matches at 11 bases. The CDR3 has 19 residues. The trim removed 5 bases at V and 4 bases at J, leaving 18 bases unmatched. Per germline, CDR1 MNHEY and CDR2 SMNVEV (reference sequence). As DNA, the CDR3 is TGTGCCAGCAGTCCCGACTCCGGGACAGGGGGTGCCCCGGGCTATGGCTACACCTTC. It yields the protein CASSPDSGTGGAPGYGYTF.

This clone appeared once. The V call is TRBV28, the J call TRBJ1-5; TRBD1 agrees at 7 bases. Germline CDR1 and CDR2: MDHEN and SYDVKM. V trimming: 5 bases; J trimming: 3 bases; junction bases outside the gene matches: 4. The CDR3 sequence is 14 residues long. The CDR3 sequence is CASSIGQDNQPQHF. Written as DNA, the CDR3 is TGTGCCAGCAGTATCGGACAGGACAATCAGCCCCAGCATTTT.

The V call is TRBV25-1, the J call TRBJ1-6; D is possibly TRBD1 (6 bases). With 3 bases removed from V and 8 bases from J, the gap between germline ends came to 20 bases. In germline, CDR1 is MGHDK, CDR2 SYGVNS. The CDR3 sequence is 17 residues long. In DNA form, the CDR3 reads TGTGCCAGCAGTGACGCCCAGGGGAGGGTATGGGATTCACCCCTCCACTTT. It specifies CASSDAQGRVWDSPLHF.

The CDR3 DNA follows: TGTGCCAGCAGTTACGATCAGGGGTGGAATTCACCCCTCCACTTT. Translated: CASSYDQGWNSPLHF. The rearrangement uses TRBV6-2 or TRBV6-3 and TRBJ1-6; D might be TRBD1 (6 bases). CDR1 MNHEY and CDR2 SVGEGT come from the germline V gene. Trimming shortened V by 2 bases and J by 7 bases, and 12 bases separated the two germline ends. The CDR3 has 15 residues.

This sequence joins TRBV5-4 and TRBJ2-5, with 12 bases identical to TRBD2. Germline assignment: CDR1 SGHNT and CDR2 YYREEE (reference sequence). The CDR3 spans 17 residues. The ends lost 1 base at V and 5 bases at J; junction bases unmatched: 9. DNA of the CDR3: TGTGCCAGCAGCTTGTTGGTCCTAGCGGGGGGGTTTGAGACCCAGTACTTC. This gives the protein CASSLLVLAGGFETQYF.

As to this clone: A clone one base away is much larger, so this may be a read error. The same CDR3 arises from other DNA sequences in this sample as well. The genes are TRBV5-1 and TRBJ2-6, with 8 bases lining up with TRBD1. CDR1 and CDR2 from the germline V gene are SGHRS and YFSETQ. This CDR3 has 19 residues. V was clipped by 3 bases and J by 2 bases; unmatched bases: 13. The CDR3 loop reads CASSSTRQGALTGANVLTF. In nucleotides, the CDR3 is TGCGCCAGCAGCTCCACGAGGCAGGGGGCTTTAACTGGGGCCAACGTCCTGACTTTC. The full variable domain, completed using reference TRBV5-1 and TRBJ2-6, is KAGVTQTPRYLIKTRGQQVTLSCSPISGHRSVSWYQQTPGQGLQFLFEYFSETQRNKGNFPGRFSGRQFSNSRSEMNVSTLELGDSALYLCASSSTRQGALTGANVLTFGAGSRLTVL.

The chain uses TRBV7-9 and TRBJ1-2, with D possibly matching TRBD1 (6 bases). Germline CDR1 SEHNR, CDR2 FQNEAQ (reference sequence). V was clipped by 4 bases and J by 4 bases, with 7 bases between them. This CDR3 spans 12 amino acids. Here the CDR3 DNA reads TGTGCCAGCAGCTCGGACAGCTATGGCTACACCTTC. Translating it yields CASSSDSYGYTF.

The rearrangement links TRBV24-1 to TRBJ1-2, with D uncertain. V lost 4 bases to trimming and J lost 7 bases, with 12 bases between them. The CDR3 has 13 amino acids. Germline V CDR1 and CDR2: KGHDR, SFDVKD. CDR3 loop: CATSENRWAGYTF. The DNA for the CDR3 is TGTGCCACCAGTGAAAACCGATGGGCTGGCTACACCTTC.

V gene TRBV6-5 combines with J gene TRBJ2-7; no firm D call. This CDR3 is built from 12 residues. V was cut by 6 bases and J by 5 bases, with 11 bases left in between. Germline CDR1 MNHEY, CDR2 SVGAGI. The CDR3 loop reads CASRLGVNEQYF. The CDR3 DNA reads TGTGCCAGCAGACTTGGAGTAAACGAGCAGTACTTC.

The genes are TRBV5-4 and TRBJ2-2, with TRBD1 as a possible D gene (5 bases). CDR1 and CDR2 (germline): SGHNT, YYREEE (reference sequence). The CDR3 covers 16 residues. V was clipped by 0 bases and J by 4 bases, with 13 bases between them. The CDR3: CASSLEGSKSTGELFF. The DNA for the CDR3 is TGTGCCAGCAGCTTGGAGGGGTCAAAGAGCACCGGGGAGCTGTTTTTT.

V usage is TRBV20-1 and J usage is TRBJ2-3; D remains unclear. Trimming stripped 3 bases from V and 6 bases from J, with 10 bases between. Germline loops: CDR1 DFQATT, CDR2 SNEGSKA (reference sequence). CDR3 size: 12 residues. CDR3 bases: TGCAGTGCTAGTGAAGCGTGGGATACGCAGTATTTT. Translation: CSASEAWDTQYF.